This T cell receptor (beta chain) originates from a study of cytomegalovirus exposure and HLA in healthy donors. This clone was found a few times. Primers for the PCR totalled 60 Vbeta and 13 Jbeta. Assay used: immunoSEQ multiplex PCR; TCRdb lists only in-frame clones, some missing. The sample holds about 160,000 clones, around 85% seen once. The CDR3 covers 16 residues. With 0 bases removed from V and 7 bases from J, the gap between germline ends came to 16 bases. Germline lookup yields CDR1 SGHRS and CDR2 YFSETQ. The receptor comes from a boy aged 2-15 years in good health and CMV-seronegative. The sample consisted of PBMCs. The chain is built from TRBV5-1 and TRBJ2-2; D remains unclear. The CDR3 nucleotides are TGCGCCAGCAGCTTGGGTATAGAGAGGATCGGCGGGGAGCTGTTTTTT. This encodes CASSLGIERIGGELFF.